Listed below are T cell receptor beta chains from one sample, sequenced in a study of T cell changes during pregnancy in multiple sclerosis. The table came from immunoSEQ multiplex PCR; TCRdb's copy has only in-frame clones and leaves some out. The sample holds more than 55,000 clones, about 90% seen once. This specimen was peripheral blood, taken in the third trimester of pregnancy. All receptors derive from a female donor in good health, enrolled as a control in a pregnancy study. The CDR3 runs from the conserved cysteine through the conserved F or W. D genes are given only for firm matches. The size of a clone is reported for some rows only, either as once, few or many, or as a class for expanded clones.

clone_size	v_call	d_call	j_call	cdr3_aa	cdr3_nt
-	TRBV11-2	-	TRBJ2-1	CASSIDHVPSIYNEQFF	TGTGCCAGCAGCATAGATCATGTCCCTAGTATCTACAATGAGCAGTTCTTC
-	TRBV19	TRBD2	TRBJ2-1	CASSTLAGRQFF	TGTGCCAGTAGTACCCTAGCGGGACGGCAGTTCTTC
once	TRBV5-1	TRBD2	TRBJ2-1	CASSPSGTYNEQFF	TGCGCCAGCAGCCCGAGCGGGACTTACAATGAGCAGTTCTTC
-	TRBV5-6	TRBD1	TRBJ2-7	CASSFGTGDEQYF	TGTGCCAGCAGCTTCGGGACAGGGGACGAGCAGTACTTC
-	TRBV25-1	TRBD2	TRBJ2-2	CASSARGAGELFF	TGTGCCAGCAGTGCTCGGGGGGCCGGGGAGCTGTTTTTT
-	TRBV5-1	-	TRBJ2-5	CASSGSGSSQETQYF	TGCGCCAGCAGCGGTTCGGGGTCTTCCCAAGAGACCCAGTACTTC
-	TRBV30	-	TRBJ2-2	CAWTLVRGNTGELFF	TGTGCCTGGACCCTGGTCAGGGGGAACACCGGGGAGCTGTTTTTT
-	TRBV15	-	TRBJ1-4	CATSRDLATNEKLFF	TGTGCCACCAGCAGAGATCTCGCGACTAATGAAAAACTGTTTTTT
-	TRBV19	-	TRBJ1-3	CASSTTGYAGNTIYF	TGTGCCAGTAGTACCACAGGGTATGCCGGAAACACCATATATTTT
-	TRBV29-1	TRBD2	TRBJ2-3	CSVETLAVRTDTQYF	TGCAGCGTTGAAACCCTAGCGGTGCGCACAGATACGCAGTATTTT
-	TRBV9	-	TRBJ1-2	CASSVGGSDYGYTF	TGTGCCAGCAGCGTAGGAGGGAGCGACTATGGCTACACCTTC
-	TRBV9	-	TRBJ2-2	CASSVGGGRTGELFF	TGTGCCAGCAGCGTCGGGGGAGGACGGACCGGGGAGCTGTTTTTT
-	TRBV5-4	-	TRBJ2-3	CASKSTDTQYF	TGTGCCAGCAAATCGACAGATACGCAGTATTTT
-	TRBV5-1	-	TRBJ2-7	CASSFSGSSYEQYF	TGCGCCAGCAGCTTTAGCGGATCCTCCTACGAGCAGTACTTC
-	TRBV6-5	-	TRBJ1-2	CASSFAGTNYGYTF	TGTGCCAGCAGTTTCGCCGGGACTAACTATGGCTACACCTTC
-	TRBV5-1	-	TRBJ1-3	CASSLTGNSGNTIYF	TGCGCCAGCAGCTTGACAGGGAACTCTGGAAACACCATATATTTT
-	TRBV7-8	-	TRBJ1-1	CASGQGTWGAFF	TGTGCCAGCGGGCAGGGGACATGGGGAGCTTTCTTT
-	TRBV6-5	TRBD1	TRBJ1-1	CASSGQGAYTEAFF	TGTGCCAGCAGTGGACAGGGGGCATACACTGAAGCTTTCTTT
few	TRBV27	-	TRBJ2-7	CASRDRLGAYEQYF	TGTGCCAGCAGAGATAGGTTGGGAGCCTACGAGCAGTACTTC
-	TRBV18	-	TRBJ1-3	CASSPRPGIGGNTIYF	TGTGCCAGCTCACCAAGGCCCGGGATCGGAGGAAACACCATATATTTT
few	TRBV11-3	TRBD2	TRBJ2-7	CASSSGLAGYYEQYF	TGTGCCAGCAGCTCGGGACTAGCGGGGTACTACGAGCAGTACTTC
-	TRBV6-5	-	TRBJ1-6	CASSSPASSYNSPLHF	TGTGCCAGCAGTTCGCCCGCGAGCTCCTATAATTCACCCCTCCACTTT
-	TRBV25-1	-	TRBJ2-5	CASSEGNGGLGETQYF	TGTGCCAGCAGTGAGGGGAACGGGGGGCTGGGGGAGACCCAGTACTTC
-	TRBV6-5	TRBD2	TRBJ2-5	CASSYSTSEETQYF	TGTGCCAGCAGTTACTCGACTAGCGAAGAGACCCAGTACTTC
-	TRBV2	TRBD1	TRBJ1-4	CASRSTGVQEKLFF	TGTGCCAGCAGGTCGACAGGGGTGCAGGAAAAACTGTTTTTT
-	TRBV6-1	TRBD1	TRBJ2-1	CAIPLGTGAYNEQFF	TGTGCCATTCCCCTGGGGACAGGGGCGTACAATGAGCAGTTCTTC
-	TRBV6-6	-	TRBJ2-2	CASSLPMVESTGELFF	TGTGCCAGCAGTCTACCGATGGTGGAGTCGACCGGGGAGCTGTTTTTT
-	TRBV4-1	TRBD2	TRBJ2-2	CASSRDGRFTGELFF	TGCGCCAGCAGCCGCGACGGGAGGTTCACCGGGGAGCTGTTTTTT
-	TRBV11-3	-	TRBJ1-6	CASSLDRENSPLHF	TGTGCCAGCAGCTTAGACAGGGAAAATTCACCCCTCCACTTT
-	TRBV30	-	TRBJ1-1	CAWASWSVTEAFF	TGTGCCTGGGCTAGTTGGAGCGTCACTGAAGCTTTCTTT
-	TRBV27	-	TRBJ1-2	CASSPSGDGHTF	TGTGCCAGCAGTCCCTCCGGGGATGGCCACACCTTC
-	TRBV5-1	TRBD1	TRBJ2-5	CASSLEGTGRKETQYF	TGCGCCAGCAGCTTGGAAGGGACAGGGAGAAAAGAGACCCAGTACTTC
-	TRBV19	-	TRBJ1-1	CASSNRGRYTEAFF	TGTGCCAGTAGTAATCGGGGTAGGTACACTGAAGCTTTCTTT
-	TRBV4-1	TRBD1	TRBJ1-3	CASSQPTGAENTIYF	TGCGCCAGCAGCCAGCCGACAGGGGCGGAAAACACCATATATTTT
-	TRBV15	-	TRBJ1-2	CATSRGFGGDYGYTF	TGTGCCACCAGCAGGGGATTTGGGGGCGACTATGGCTACACCTTC
-	TRBV6-1	TRBD1	TRBJ2-7	CASSEGQGASYEQYF	TGTGCCAGCAGTGAAGGACAGGGGGCTTCCTACGAGCAGTACTTC
-	TRBV7-2	-	TRBJ2-7	CASSLALTYEQYF	TGTGCCAGCAGCTTAGCGCTAACCTACGAGCAGTACTTC
-	TRBV30	TRBD1	TRBJ2-7	CAWSRTGDSYEQYF	TGTGCCTGGAGTCGGACAGGGGATTCCTACGAGCAGTACTTC
-	TRBV19	TRBD1	TRBJ1-2	CASRTGAYGYTF	TGTGCCAGCAGGACAGGGGCCTATGGCTACACCTTC
-	TRBV10-3	TRBD1	TRBJ1-4	CAISGTGNEKLFF	TGTGCCATCAGCGGGACAGGCAATGAAAAACTGTTTTTT